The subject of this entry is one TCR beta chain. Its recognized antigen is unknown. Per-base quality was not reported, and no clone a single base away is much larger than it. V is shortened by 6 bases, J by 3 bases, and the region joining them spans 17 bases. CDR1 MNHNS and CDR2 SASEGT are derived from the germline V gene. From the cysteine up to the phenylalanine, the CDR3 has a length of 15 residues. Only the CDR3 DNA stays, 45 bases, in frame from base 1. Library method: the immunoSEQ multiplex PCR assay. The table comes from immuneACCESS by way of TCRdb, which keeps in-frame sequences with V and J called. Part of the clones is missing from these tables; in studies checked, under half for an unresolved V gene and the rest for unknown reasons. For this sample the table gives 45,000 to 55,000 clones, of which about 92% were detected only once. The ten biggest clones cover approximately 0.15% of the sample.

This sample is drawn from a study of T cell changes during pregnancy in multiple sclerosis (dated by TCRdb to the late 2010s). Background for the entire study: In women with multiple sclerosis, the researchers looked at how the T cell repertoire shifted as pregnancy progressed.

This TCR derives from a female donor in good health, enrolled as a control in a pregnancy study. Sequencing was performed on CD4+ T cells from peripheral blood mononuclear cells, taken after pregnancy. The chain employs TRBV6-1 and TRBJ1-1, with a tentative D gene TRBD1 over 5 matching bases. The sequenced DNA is TGTGCCAGCAGCACCAAGTCTGGGGGGGACACTGAAGCTTTCTTT. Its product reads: CASSTKSGGDTEAFF.